The rows below give T cell receptor beta chains drawn from one sample of a study of OX40 agonist ivuxolimab in advanced cancers. Generated by immunoSEQ multiplex PCR, the TCRdb table keeps only in-frame clones and is missing some. Of tens of thousands of clones in the sample, about 85% were seen once. This specimen consisted of CD4+ or CD8+ T cells sorted from blood, obtained in a trial of the OX40 agonist ivuxolimab. All receptors come from an adult with an advanced solid tumor such as melanoma, head and neck, liver or kidney cancer. Each CDR3 is given with its conserved first and last residue. A D gene is named only where the DNA matches it firmly. A row's size may be missing; if present it is once, few, many or a size class.

clone_size	v_call	j_call	d_call	cdr3_nt	cdr3_aa
.	TRBV4-2	TRBJ2-2	.	TGTGCCAGCAGCGGAGAGGCCTCCGGGGAGCTGTTTTTT	CASSGEASGELFF
.	TRBV5-4	TRBJ1-1	.	TGTGCCAGCAGCCCCGGACAGATTTACACTGAAGCTTTCTTT	CASSPGQIYTEAFF
.	TRBV5-1	TRBJ2-7	TRBD2	TGCGCCAGCAGCTTTACAACTAGCGGGCCTCAGTCCTACGAGCAGTACTTC	CASSFTTSGPQSYEQYF
.	TRBV9	TRBJ1-1	.	TGTGCCAGCAGCCCCAGCGTCAGGGACACTGAAGCTTTCTTT	CASSPSVRDTEAFF
.	TRBV10-1	TRBJ2-3	.	TGCGCCAGCAGTGAGGCCAGGGATCGAGGCACAGATACGCAGTATTTT	CASSEARDRGTDTQYF
.	TRBV6-1	TRBJ2-1	.	TGTGCCAGCAGTGACCGGGACTGGTACAATGAGCAGTTCTTC	CASSDRDWYNEQFF
.	TRBV4-1	TRBJ2-7	.	TGCGCCAGCAGCCCTACGGGGCCTCAGGGGTTGGCCTACGAGCAGTACTTC	CASSPTGPQGLAYEQYF
.	TRBV2	TRBJ1-1	.	TGTGCCACCAGGACCCTTGACGGGGTTGGCACTGAAGCTTTCTTT	CATRTLDGVGTEAFF
once	TRBV2	TRBJ2-1	.	TGTGCCAGCAGTGGGATTTCAGGGTACGATGAGCAGTTCTTC	CASSGISGYDEQFF
once	TRBV10-3	TRBJ2-3	TRBD2	TGTGCCTCTAGCGGGAGGGCAACGGATACGCAGTATTTT	CASSGRATDTQYF
.	TRBV18	TRBJ2-7	.	TGTGCCAGCTCACCGAGGGGGTCCTCCTACGAGCAGTACTTC	CASSPRGSSYEQYF
.	TRBV2	TRBJ2-2	TRBD2	TGTGCCAGCAGTCCTAGCGGGAGGAACACCGGGGAGCTGTTTTTT	CASSPSGRNTGELFF
once	TRBV28	TRBJ2-7	TRBD1	TGTGCCAGCCGCGGACAGGGTATCTACGAGCAGTACTTC	CASRGQGIYEQYF
.	TRBV7-9	TRBJ1-2	TRBD1	TGTGCCAGCAGCTTAGAACAGGGGGCGAGTGGCTACACCTTC	CASSLEQGASGYTF
.	TRBV5-4	TRBJ2-1	TRBD1	TGTGCCAGCAGCCTAAGGGACAGGTACAATGAGCAGTTCTTC	CASSLRDRYNEQFF
few	TRBV28	TRBJ2-7	.	TGTGCCAGCAGTCCTTTGGTCGGCCTCCACTACGAGCAGTACTTC	CASSPLVGLHYEQYF
.	TRBV7-2	TRBJ2-2	TRBD2	TGTGCCAGCAGCTTCGCTGCGGGAGCTACCGGGGAGCTGTTTTTT	CASSFAAGATGELFF
.	TRBV2	TRBJ2-7	.	TGTGCCAGCAGTGAAGCGCGGGGCCCGGACTCCGAGCAGTACTTC	CASSEARGPDSEQYF
.	TRBV10-1	TRBJ2-7	.	TGCGCCAGCAGTGGGTCTTCAATGAGCTCCTACGAGCAGTACTTC	CASSGSSMSSYEQYF
.	TRBV2	TRBJ2-7	TRBD2	TGTGCCAGCACTAAAGGACTAGCGGGCGAGCAGTACTTC	CASTKGLAGEQYF
.	TRBV6-5	TRBJ1-2	.	TGTGCCAGCCGGTTCCAAGGTAGTTCGGTAGGCTACACCTTC	CASRFQGSSVGYTF
.	TRBV28	TRBJ1-1	.	TGTGCCAGCAGTTTGCTGAACACTGAAGCTTTCTTT	CASSLLNTEAFF
few	TRBV28	TRBJ1-2	TRBD1	TGTGCCAGCAGTTTAAGGGGACAGTATTATGGCTACACCTTC	CASSLRGQYYGYTF
once	TRBV28	TRBJ2-5	.	TGTGCCAGCAGTTTATTGCAAGAGACCCAGTACTTC	CASSLLQETQYF
.	TRBV30	TRBJ2-6	.	TGTGCCTGGAGCCAGTATGCCGGGGCCAACGTCCTGACTTTC	CAWSQYAGANVLTF
.	TRBV18	TRBJ2-2	.	TGTGCCAGCTCCCCCCAACACACCGGGGAGCTGTTTTTT	CASSPQHTGELFF
once	TRBV10-1	TRBJ2-2	TRBD2	TGCGCCAGCACATACGGGGTAGCGGGACTGAACACCGGGGAGCTGTTTTTT	CASTYGVAGLNTGELFF
.	TRBV30	TRBJ2-2	.	TGTGCCTGGAGTGCCTCGGTTAGCTCCGGGGAGCTGTTTTTT	CAWSASVSSGELFF
.	TRBV4-1	TRBJ2-7	.	TGCGCCAGCAGCCAAGCATTAGGACAAGGATACGAGCAGTACTTC	CASSQALGQGYEQYF
.	TRBV28	TRBJ2-7	TRBD2	TGTGCCAGCAGTCCGGGGGGGACGTTGGGCGAGCAGTACTTC	CASSPGGTLGEQYF
.	TRBV5-6	TRBJ2-7	.	TGTGCCAGCAGCTTATCCTCAGGGGCCGACGAGCAGTACTTC	CASSLSSGADEQYF
.	TRBV7-2	TRBJ2-1	TRBD2	TGTGCCAGCAGCTTAGGGGGAGGGCCATTCAATGAGCAGTTCTTC	CASSLGGGPFNEQFF
.	TRBV7-3	TRBJ2-7	TRBD2	TGTGCCAGCAGCTTACTAGCGGGGAGCTCCTACGAGCAGTACTTC	CASSLLAGSSYEQYF
few	TRBV7-9	TRBJ2-1	TRBD1	TGTGCCAGCAGTCAAGGGACAGGCACGGGGCAGTTCTTC	CASSQGTGTGQFF
.	TRBV4-3	TRBJ2-7	TRBD2	TGCGCCAGCAGCCAAGAGTTGAGCGGGAGGGGATACGAGCAGTACTTC	CASSQELSGRGYEQYF
.	TRBV5-1	TRBJ2-1	TRBD2	TGCGCCAGCAGCTTTTCTCTTTTGCGAGCGGGACACAATGAGCAGTTCTTC	CASSFSLLRAGHNEQFF
.	TRBV4-3	TRBJ2-7	TRBD2	TGCGCCAGCAGCCAAGATTCGGGGGGGCTAGCCGCATACGAGCAGTACTTC	CASSQDSGGLAAYEQYF
.	TRBV16	TRBJ2-7	TRBD1	TGTGCCAGCAGCCAAAGCTCTGGACAGGGGGGAGAAGAGCAGTACTTC	CASSQSSGQGGEEQYF
.	TRBV28	TRBJ2-7	TRBD2	TGTGCCAGCAGTTTAGTCCTAGCGGGAGGTTACGAGCAGTACTTC	CASSLVLAGGYEQYF
few	TRBV30	TRBJ1-3	.	TGTGCCTGGGTGTTTCGCGGACGAGGGAGCACCATATATTTT	CAWVFRGRGSTIYF
many	TRBV18	TRBJ1-3	.	TGTGCCAGCCGCACTTTGAGGGAAGGAAACACCATATATTTT	CASRTLREGNTIYF
.	TRBV28	TRBJ2-3	TRBD2	TGTGCCAGCAGTTTATATCTCCTAGCGGGGAAAACAGATACGCAGTATTTT	CASSLYLLAGKTDTQYF
.	TRBV30	TRBJ2-7	.	TGTGCCTGGAGTGTACTAGGGAGTCTGTACTTC	CAWSVLGSLYF
.	TRBV5-1	TRBJ1-5	TRBD1	TGCGCCAGCAGCCCCACACCCCCGACAGGGGACAATCAGCCCCAGCATTTT	CASSPTPPTGDNQPQHF
.	TRBV19	TRBJ2-5	TRBD1	TGTGCCAGTAGTCTGGGGACAGCTGAAAAAGAGACCCAGTACTTC	CASSLGTAEKETQYF
few	TRBV9	TRBJ2-7	TRBD1	TGTGCCAGCAGCCCCTCCGGGACAGCCTACGAGCAGTACTTC	CASSPSGTAYEQYF
.	TRBV6-6	TRBJ2-7	TRBD1	TGTGCCAGCAGCCCGCCGGACAGGGTCGGAGAGCAGTACTTC	CASSPPDRVGEQYF
.	TRBV6-5	TRBJ1-2	.	TGTGCCAGCAGTTACTCAGGGTTAGCGGGTGATGGCTACACCTTC	CASSYSGLAGDGYTF
.	TRBV2	TRBJ2-2	TRBD1	TGTGCCAGCAGGGGGACAGTGAACACCGGGGAGCTGTTTTTT	CASRGTVNTGELFF
.	TRBV6-6	TRBJ2-7	.	TGTGCCAGCACCGATGGACCCCAGAGCTCCTACGAGCAGTACTTC	CASTDGPQSSYEQYF
few	TRBV10-1	TRBJ2-7	.	TGCGCCAGCAGTGAGTCGGGGGAAGGGGGAGAGCAGTACTTC	CASSESGEGGEQYF
.	TRBV28	TRBJ2-1	TRBD2	TGTGCCAGCAGTTCTAGCGGGGAGCAGTTCTTC	CASSSSGEQFF